This T cell receptor (beta chain) derives from a study of blood T cell repertoires in COVID-19. Per the germline V gene, CDR1 is MDHEN and CDR2 is SYDVKM. V lost 2 bases, J lost 4 bases, and 9 bases lay in between. The length of the CDR3 is 15 residues. Authors' data handling: Estimation of nucleated cell counts was performed using reference gene primer amplification. Method: immunoSEQ multiplex PCR; TCRdb's copy keeps in-frame clones and lacks some. For V, J and clone size, that table is used; D and trimming come from the DNA. The top ten hold 1% to 1.5% of the sample, which has hundreds of thousands of clones, 70% to 90% seen once.

V usage is TRBV28 and J usage is TRBJ1-6; D unresolved. The sequencing input was peripheral blood. This clonotype originated in a man between 65 and 85 years old with acute or convalescent COVID-19. The CDR3 region has the DNA TGTGCCAGCAGTTTACAGTTATCTTATAATTCACCCCTCCACTTT. It is translated as CASSLQLSYNSPLHF.